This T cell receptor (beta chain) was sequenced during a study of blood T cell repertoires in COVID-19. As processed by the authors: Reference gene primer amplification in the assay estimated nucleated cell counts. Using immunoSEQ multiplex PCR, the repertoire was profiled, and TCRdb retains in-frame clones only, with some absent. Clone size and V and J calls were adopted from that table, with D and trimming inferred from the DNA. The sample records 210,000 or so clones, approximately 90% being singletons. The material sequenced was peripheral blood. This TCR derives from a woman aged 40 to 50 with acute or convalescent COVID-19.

CDR3 in amino acids: CASSEADRGRADTQYF. CDR3 DNA sequence: TGTGCCAGCAGTGAAGCGGACAGGGGGAGGGCAGATACGCAGTATTTT. This chain joins TRBV2 and TRBJ2-3; 10 nucleotides line up with TRBD1. Germline lookup yields CDR1 SNHLY and CDR2 FYNNEI. The ends lost 0 bases at V and 4 bases at J; junction bases unmatched: 4. The CDR3 is made up of 16 amino acids.